The rows below give T cell receptor beta chains drawn from one sample of a study of blood T cell repertoires in COVID-19. The protocol was immunoSEQ multiplex PCR, while the TCRdb copy is restricted to in-frame clones and leaves out a portion. This repertoire shows about 270,000 clones, more than 80% found once; its top ten account for roughly 4%. Sequences were obtained from PBMCs or T cells enriched from blood (not recorded which). These receptor sequences come from a woman in her 30s with acute COVID-19. CDR3s include the opening cysteine and the closing phenylalanine or tryptophan. The D gene is left open where the match is weak.

CDR3aa	v_gene	d_gene	j_gene
CASSRTSGRINEQFF	TRBV9	TRBD2	TRBJ2-1
CAWSAQERPGNTIYF	TRBV30	-	TRBJ1-3
CASSLGHPLNTEAFF	TRBV5-1	-	TRBJ1-1
CASSPASGASYEQYF	TRBV7-7	TRBD2	TRBJ2-7
CASSQGAEREGPETQYF	TRBV4-2	TRBD2	TRBJ2-5
CASRRDSSNSPLHF	TRBV6-5	TRBD1	TRBJ1-6
CASSFAGARTTEAFF	TRBV5-1	-	TRBJ1-1
CASSLGSGAWETQYF	TRBV7-3	TRBD2	TRBJ2-5
CASSNSNYGYTF	TRBV28	-	TRBJ1-2
CSVGLASHNEQFF	TRBV29-1	TRBD2	TRBJ2-1
CASSPGLAGYEQYF	TRBV6-5	TRBD2	TRBJ2-7
CASSLGTLVTNYGYTF	TRBV7-9	-	TRBJ1-2